The T cell receptor beta chain under discussion was sequenced for a study of metastatic and nonmetastatic thyroid tumors. Study-level information: Patients with malignant and benign thyroid disease provided blood and tumor or nodule tissue, whose repertoires were compared.

Germline V gene lookup returns CDR1 MNHNY and CDR2 SVGAGI (reference sequence). The CDR3 runs to 15 residues. The trim removed 0 bases at V and 5 bases at J, leaving 3 bases unmatched. TCRdb reassembled clones from the PCR reads with MiXCR. The sample contains 30,000 to 35,000 clones, about a sixth of which appear only once. No treatment of any kind had been given to any patient before thyroid surgery. This clone was counted ten times or more. Its target is unknown. Overall study findings and caveats: Relative to benign nodules, malignant thyroid tumors were reportedly characterized by significantly elevated TCR beta diversity in blood and tumor.

The sequence came from a female donor with papillary thyroid cancer or a benign thyroid nodule (not recorded which). Some clones in this sample may be carry-over from other donors' samples. J is TRBJ2-2 and V is TRBV6-6, with TRBD1 matching over 7 bases. The sequenced material came from blood. The CDR3 here is CASSYSRQGTGELFF. The CDR3 coding sequence is TGTGCCAGCAGTTACTCACGACAGGGTACCGGGGAGCTGTTTTTT.